These 27 T cell receptor beta chains came from one sample sequenced in a study of Ad26.COV2.S vaccination and SARS-CoV-2 variants. This sample's treatment: about 20 received Ad26.COV2.S at low or high dose, single or two shots; about 5 received placebo; per-sample allocation not given. Day 63 after the first injection of vaccine or placebo was the sampling time. Some clones are missing from TCRdb's copy, which holds only in-frame ones; the method was immunoSEQ multiplex PCR. The table shows fewer than 900,000 clones, with about 89% occurring only once. The material was peripheral blood, obtained in a trial of Ad26.COV2.S vaccine versus placebo. The source is a person between 18 and 65 years old who received the Ad26.COV2.S COVID-19 vaccine or a placebo.

The sample holds a few counts of this clone. The gene calls are TRBV5-4 and TRBJ1-6; possibly TRBD1 for D (6 bases). Germline lookup yields CDR1 SGHNT and CDR2 YYREEE (reference sequence). The CDR3 totals 13 residues. The V and J ends lost 5 bases and 9 bases respectively, with 12 bases between them. DNA of the CDR3: TGTGCCAGCAGGCGGGACACCGGTTCACCCCTCCACTTT. This sequence encodes CASRRDTGSPLHF.

Comments on this clone: The same CDR3 arises from other DNA sequences in this sample as well. The rearrangement links TRBV18 to TRBJ1-4; D gene unclear. The CDR3 has 12 residues. Trimming stripped 4 bases from V and 8 bases from J, with 8 bases between. In germline, CDR1 is KGHSH, CDR2 LQKENI. The CDR3 DNA reads TGTGCCAGCTCACTGAGGGAAGAAAAACTGTTTTTT. Residues: CASSLREEKLFF.

In this sample, this clone turned up once. The chain couples TRBV12-3 or TRBV12-4 to TRBJ1-2; D uncertain. The CDR3 contains 13 residues. V was clipped by 3 bases and J by 3 bases, with 8 bases between them. In nucleotides, the CDR3 is TGTGCCAGCAGTTTCAGTGAAGACTATGGCTACACCTTC. This gives the protein CASSFSEDYGYTF.

This rearrangement joins TRBV11-2 to TRBJ2-3; 13 nucleotides agree with TRBD2. Trimming at V came to 4 bases and at J to 5 bases, leaving 9 bases not matched to a gene. Looked up from germline, CDR1 is SGHAT and CDR2 is FQNNGV. CDR3 length: 17 amino acids. The CDR3 reads CASSSVLAGGRGDTQYF. The CDR3 DNA follows: TGTGCCAGCAGCTCTGTACTAGCGGGAGGGCGGGGAGATACGCAGTATTTT.

The V call is TRBV5-4, the J call TRBJ1-4; maybe TRBD1 (5 bases). V lost 5 bases to trimming and J lost 4 bases, with 15 bases between them. CDR3 length equals 15 residues. Germline-derived CDR1 and CDR2 are SGHNT and YYREEE (reference sequence). CDR3 region: CASSSAGRNNEKLFF. Here the CDR3 DNA reads TGTGCCAGCAGTTCTGCGGGACGGAATAATGAAAAACTGTTTTTT.

The J gene is TRBJ2-3, the V gene TRBV19; perhaps TRBD1 as D (5 bases). Looked up from germline, CDR1 is LNHDA and CDR2 is SQIVND (reference sequence). The V end was cut by 5 bases, the J end by 3 bases, with 9 bases between. The CDR3 sequence is 13 residues long. This chain's CDR3 is CASSFQGTDTQYF. DNA of the CDR3: TGTGCCAGTAGTTTTCAGGGAACAGATACGCAGTATTTT.

The chain uses TRBV10-3 and TRBJ2-7; the match to TRBD1 covers 10 bases. Germline CDR1 is ENHRY and CDR2 is SYGVKD. The CDR3 sequence is 14 residues long. V was clipped by 7 bases and J by 4 bases; unmatched bases: 7. As DNA, the CDR3 is TGTGCCATCAAGCCCGGGACAGGGGCATACGAGCAGTACTTC. Amino acid sequence: CAIKPGTGAYEQYF.

This clone was seen only once. The CDR3 spells CASSVEKGRGDTQYF. The CDR3 DNA reads TGTGCCAGCAGCGTAGAAAAAGGGAGAGGTGATACGCAGTATTTT. The V call is TRBV9, the J call TRBJ2-3; possible D gene TRBD2, 5 bases. The CDR3 length is 15 residues. CDR1 is SGDLS and CDR2 is YYNGEE in the germline V gene. V lost 0 bases to trimming and J lost 6 bases, with 14 bases between them.

The chain joins TRBV7-3 to TRBJ1-2; 8 bases agree with TRBD1. Germline V gene data show CDR1 as SGHTA and CDR2 as FQGTGA. Trimming cost V 4 bases and J 4 bases; bases outside gene matches: 5. The CDR3 contains 14 residues. The CDR3 spells CASSSDRGSYGYTF. The CDR3 DNA follows: TGTGCCAGCAGCTCCGACAGGGGCAGCTATGGCTACACCTTC.

This sequence joins TRBV18 and TRBJ2-5, with 8 bases matching TRBD1. Germline loops: CDR1 KGHSH, CDR2 LQKENI. J gave up 6 bases and V 7 bases, and 10 bases lay outside the gene matches. The CDR3 sequence is 14 residues long. CDR3 in amino acids: CASLSRQGAKTQYF. CDR3 DNA: TGTGCCAGCTTATCCCGGCAGGGGGCAAAGACCCAGTACTTC.

CDR3 DNA: TGTGCCAGTAGTATGTCATCGGGAACATACGAGCAGTACTTC. It translates to CASSMSSGTYEQYF. The V gene is TRBV19, the J gene TRBJ2-7, with D possibly being TRBD2 (5 bases). Germline V gene lookup returns CDR1 LNHDA and CDR2 SQIVND (reference sequence). V lost 3 bases and J 4 bases, leaving 13 bases between the germline ends. The CDR3 is 14 amino acids.

This clone appeared once. The chain is built from TRBV7-2 and TRBJ2-1; the D gene could be TRBD1 or TRBD2 (5 bases each). The germline V gene encodes CDR1 SGHTA and CDR2 FQGNSA. The V gene lost 2 bases and the J gene lost 6 bases, with 8 bases spanning the gap. The CDR3 is made up of 13 amino acids. This CDR3 reads CASSLRGSNEQFF. For the CDR3, the DNA is TGTGCCAGCAGCTTACGGGGCAGCAATGAGCAGTTCTTC.

This clone is a singleton in its sample. Since a much larger clone is just one base distant, this may be a read error. The V gene is TRBV2, the J gene TRBJ2-7; no definite D call. Trimming removed 6 bases at V and 3 bases at J, with 3 bases between. CDR1 is SNHLY and CDR2 is FYNNEI in the germline V gene. The CDR3 runs 10 residues. The CDR3 sequence is CASRGYEQYF. The CDR3 region has the DNA TGTGCCAGCAGAGGCTACGAGCAGTACTTC.

The V and J genes are TRBV5-1 and TRBJ2-1, with 9 bases matching TRBD2. The CDR3 totals 13 residues. Germline V gene data show CDR1 as SGHRS and CDR2 as YFSETQ. In nucleotides, the CDR3 is TGCGCTTCGAGGCGGGAGGGGCTCGGTGAGCAGTTCTTC. It specifies CASRREGLGEQFF.

This chain links TRBV30 with TRBJ2-7, with TRBD1 matching 8 bases. Germline trimming cut 3 bases from V and 6 bases from J; bases unmatched to any gene: 1. Germline V gene sequence: CDR1 GTSNPN, CDR2 SVGIG (reference sequence). This CDR3 is built from 11 residues. In nucleotides, the CDR3 is TGTGCCTGGAGCACAGGGGGCGAGCAGTACTTC. As protein: CAWSTGGEQYF. Filled out from reference TRBV30 and TRBJ2-7, the complete variable domain reads SQTIHQWPATLVQPVGSPLSLECTVEGTSNPNLYWYRQAAGRGLQLLFYSVGIGQISSEVPQNLSASRPQDRQFILSSKKLLLSDSGFYLCAWSTGGEQYFGPGTRLTVT.

The J gene is TRBJ2-3, the V gene TRBV27; 13 nucleotides line up with TRBD2. Germline V gene lookup returns CDR1 MNHEY and CDR2 SMNVEV (reference sequence). V lost 2 bases, J lost 4 bases, and 15 bases stayed unmatched. The CDR3 runs to 20 residues. The CDR3 DNA reads TGTGCCAGCAGTTTAAGGTGGGGTCTTGGACTAGCGGGAGTCGCAGATACGCAGTATTTT. It translates to CASSLRWGLGLAGVADTQYF.

The chain's CDR3 is CASSLGSLGGNEQFF. The CDR3 DNA reads TGTGCCAGCAGCTTAGGAAGCCTGGGGGGGAATGAGCAGTTCTTC. The V gene is TRBV5-6, the J gene TRBJ2-1, with 7 bases fitting TRBD2. CDR3 length: 15 amino acids. Unmatched junction bases numbered 9, after V lost 2 bases and J lost 7 bases. The germline V gene has CDR1 SGHDT and CDR2 YYEEEE.

The chain links TRBV5-1 to TRBJ2-3; D is ambiguous. The CDR3 is made up of 14 amino acids. V was cut by 0 bases and J by 7 bases, with 12 bases left in between. Germline values: CDR1 SGHRS, CDR2 YFSETQ. The CDR3 nucleotides are TGCGCCAGCAGCTTGGGTGATAGTACTTATACGCAGTATTTT. This codes for CASSLGDSTYTQYF.

This rearrangement joins TRBV10-3 to TRBJ1-6; 8 bases line up with TRBD1. V lost 0 bases to trimming and J lost 10 bases; unmatched junction nucleotides: 17. The germline CDR1 and CDR2 sequences are ENHRY and SYGVKD. The CDR3 has 19 amino acids. The CDR3 DNA reads TGTGCCATCAGTGAGTCTATCCCGACAGGGGCTAATTCCCCGTCACCCCTCCACTTT. Its translation is CAISESIPTGANSPSPLHF.

The V call is TRBV19, the J call TRBJ2-7; unclear D gene. Deletions cut 7 bases from V and 2 bases from J, with 12 bases between. The CDR3 extends over 13 amino acids. The germline CDR1 and CDR2 sequences are LNHDA and SQIVND (reference sequence). Here the CDR3 reads CASTPPGAYEQYF. CDR3 nucleotide sequence: TGTGCCAGTACTCCCCCCGGAGCCTACGAGCAGTACTTC. The full variable domain, in which reference TRBV19 and TRBJ2-7 provide the parts outside the CDR3, is DGGITQSPKYLFRKEGQNVTLSCEQNLNHDAMYWYRQDPGQGLRLIYYSQIVNDFQKGDIAEGYSVSREKKESFPLTVTSAQKNPTAFYLCASTPPGAYEQYFGPGTRLTVT.

This clone appeared once. The rearrangement links TRBV5-1 to TRBJ2-3; 10 bases align to TRBD2. Germline CDR1 and CDR2: SGHRS and YFSETQ. Unmatched junction bases numbered 5, after V lost 4 bases and J lost 3 bases. This CDR3 is built from 15 residues. The chain's CDR3 is CASSQLAGVTDTQYF. CDR3 in DNA: TGCGCCAGCAGCCAGCTAGCGGGAGTGACAGATACGCAGTATTTT.

This chain links TRBV29-1 with TRBJ2-2, with TRBD1 as a possible D gene (6 bases). The CDR3 is 16 amino acids. V was trimmed by 4 bases and J by 2 bases, leaving 17 bases between them. Germline V gene sequence: CDR1 SQVTM, CDR2 ANQGSEA. The CDR3 reads CSVGPEVQGNTGELFF. CDR3 DNA sequence: TGCAGCGTTGGGCCGGAGGTACAGGGAAACACCGGGGAGCTGTTTTTT.

This rearrangement joins TRBV7-8 to TRBJ1-1; D may be TRBD1 (6 bases). This CDR3 spans 14 amino acids. V lost 0 bases and J lost 6, with 11 bases in between. The germline CDR1 and CDR2 sequences are SGHVS and FQNEAQ. CDR3 sequence (DNA): TGTGCCAGCAGCTTAGCGCGAGGGGGGGCTGAAGCTTTCTTT. Translated, it gives CASSLARGGAEAFF.

Concerning this clone: This sample includes further DNA sequences coding for the same CDR3. The genes are TRBV5-4 and TRBJ2-1; no reliable D call. CDR1 and CDR2 from the germline V gene are SGHNT and YYREEE (reference sequence). CDR3 size: 15 residues. V dropped 0 bases and J dropped 0 bases, with 7 bases sitting between them. This CDR3 reads CASSLDRSSYNEQFF. The CDR3 DNA follows: TGTGCCAGCAGCTTGGACAGAAGCTCCTACAATGAGCAGTTCTTC.

The V and J genes are TRBV4-1 and TRBJ1-1; the D is unclear. Trimming took 1 base from V and 9 from J, leaving 6 bases between them. CDR1 MGHRA and CDR2 YSYEKL come from the germline V gene. The CDR3 has 11 amino acids. This CDR3 reads CASSQARKAFF. CDR3 DNA: TGCGCCAGCAGCCAAGCCAGGAAAGCTTTCTTT.

The CDR3, as DNA: TGCAGCGTCGTCGAATGGGGGAGCCGGACCGGGGAGCTGTTTTTT. It translates to CSVVEWGSRTGELFF. The chain employs TRBV29-1 and TRBJ2-2; D may be TRBD1 or TRBD2 (5 bases each). Between the trimmed V and J ends, which lost 6 bases and 5 bases, there was a span of 19 bases. Per the germline V gene, CDR1 is SQVTM and CDR2 is ANQGSEA. The CDR3 length is 15 residues.

This rearrangement joins TRBV2 to TRBJ1-5, with D maybe TRBD1 (6 bases). Germline loops: CDR1 SNHLY, CDR2 FYNNEI. Between the trimmed V and J ends, which lost 4 bases and 8 bases, there was a span of 12 bases. The CDR3 is 13 residues long. CDR3 bases: TGTGCCAGCAGTGGCGACAGGTTTGAGCCCCAGCATTTT. Residues: CASSGDRFEPQHF.